This T cell receptor beta chain was identified during a study of multiple sclerosis patients with progressive multifocal leukoencephalopathy. As concerns this clone: Its antigen is unidentified.

The CDR3 spans 16 residues. Germline values: CDR1 MNHNY, CDR2 SVGAGI (reference sequence). J gave up 3 bases and V 3 bases, and 9 bases lay outside the gene matches. Findings and limits, study-wide: Most PML patients had lower entropy, suggesting less diverse TRB repertoires.

Sequencing used immunoSEQ multiplex PCR; TCRdb keeps in-frame clones, though not all of them. The repertoire holds approximately 27,000 clones, with approximately 90% as singletons. Time point indicated: before natalizumab initiation. The chain joins TRBV6-6 to TRBJ2-3, with 7 bases fitting TRBD2. The TCR comes from a human donor with multiple sclerosis. Sequencing was carried out using PBMCs. In DNA form, the CDR3 reads TGTGCCAGCAGTTATTACGCGAGACTAGCAACAGATACGCAGTATTTT. It is translated as CASSYYARLATDTQYF.